A selection of T cell receptor beta chains follows, all from one sample in a study of T cell repertoires in cytomegalovirus infection. TCRdb reprocessed the reads with MiXCR, giving one entry per CDR3 protein. The sample lists some 220,000 distinct CDR3 sequences, roughly 34% occurring once. These TCRs are of unknown antigen specificity. Sequenced here: CD8+ T cells from cultured PBMCs, sampled from culture after CMV antigen stimulation. These receptors were collected from a human donor in good health (CMV status not recorded). Some clones in this sample may be carry-over from other donors' samples. Both conserved end residues are part of each CDR3. The order of the fields is D gene, J gene, clone size, V gene, CDR3 DNA, CDR3 protein. The D gene is left open where the match is weak. Clone sizes are given selectively: once, few, many, or a class where the clone is expanded.

D: .
J: TRBJ2-1
size: .
V: TRBV6-1
DNA: TGTGCCAGCGGGGGTTGGCCCGACAATGAGCAGTTCTTC
CDR3: CASGGWPDNEQFF

D: .
J: TRBJ1-1
size: .
V: TRBV27
DNA: TGTGCCAGCAGTTCAGGGGTTCTTGAAGCTTTCTTT
CDR3: CASSSGVLEAFF

D: .
J: TRBJ1-1
size: few
V: TRBV29-1
DNA: TGCAGCGTTGATAGACTCTCCCTGAACACTGAAGCTTTCTTT
CDR3: CSVDRLSLNTEAFF

D: .
J: TRBJ2-1
size: few
V: TRBV7-6
DNA: TGTGCCAGCAGCTTAGGGTCAGGGGTTGTGGATGAGCAGTTCTTC
CDR3: CASSLGSGVVDEQFF

D: .
J: TRBJ2-7
size: .
V: TRBV29-1
DNA: TGCAGCGTGCGGGCTAGCTCCTACGAGCAGTACTTC
CDR3: CSVRASSYEQYF

D: .
J: TRBJ2-5
size: .
V: TRBV7-8
DNA: TGTGCCAGCAGCTTAGATTCGAGAATGGAGACCCAGTACTTC
CDR3: CASSLDSRMETQYF

D: .
J: TRBJ1-5
size: once
V: TRBV6-1
DNA: TGTGCCAGCAGTGTCGTCAAGACAGCGAATCAGCCCCAGCATTTT
CDR3: CASSVVKTANQPQHF

D: .
J: TRBJ1-5
size: few
V: TRBV19
DNA: TGTGCCAGTACCATTCCGGGCAGACGCAATCAGCCCCAGCATTTT
CDR3: CASTIPGRRNQPQHF

D: .
J: TRBJ1-1
size: many
V: TRBV27
DNA: TGTGCCAGCAGTTCGGGGGGAAACACTGAAGCTTTCTTT
CDR3: CASSSGGNTEAFF

D: .
J: TRBJ2-1
size: .
V: TRBV28
DNA: TGTGCCAGCAGTTTGGGCGGGATTCTCTACAATGAGCAGTTCTTC
CDR3: CASSLGGILYNEQFF

D: TRBD1
J: TRBJ1-6
size: .
V: TRBV2
DNA: TGTGCCACGGACAGGGGGTATAATTCACCCCTCCACTTT
CDR3: CATDRGYNSPLHF

D: TRBD1
J: TRBJ2-7
size: .
V: TRBV11-2
DNA: TGTGCCAGCCGAGGGGGGGACAGGGGTATGGGCGAGCAGTACTTC
CDR3: CASRGGDRGMGEQYF

D: TRBD2
J: TRBJ2-2
size: few
V: TRBV10-3
DNA: TGTGCCATCAGTGAGGGCGGGAGTTCGGACACCGGGGAGCTGTTTTTT
CDR3: CAISEGGSSDTGELFF

D: .
J: TRBJ1-2
size: medium-sized
V: TRBV11-1
DNA: TGTGCCAGCAGCTTGGGCGGGAACTATGGCTACACCTTC
CDR3: CASSLGGNYGYTF

D: .
J: TRBJ2-7
size: few
V: TRBV5-4
DNA: TGTGCCAGCAGCCCGACAGGACGATACGAGCAGTACTTC
CDR3: CASSPTGRYEQYF

D: .
J: TRBJ2-7
size: few
V: TRBV7-8
DNA: TGTGCCAGCAGTTCGCGAAATTACAACTACTACGAGCAGTACTTC
CDR3: CASSSRNYNYYEQYF

D: TRBD2
J: TRBJ2-5
size: few
V: TRBV7-3
DNA: TGTGCCAGCAGCTCCCTCGGACTAGCGGGAGAGGCAGAGACCCAGTACTTC
CDR3: CASSSLGLAGEAETQYF

D: .
J: TRBJ1-1
size: few
V: TRBV4-1
DNA: TGCGCCAGCAGCCTATCGAGGGGGGGAATCACTGAAGCTTTCTTT
CDR3: CASSLSRGGITEAFF

D: TRBD1
J: TRBJ2-1
size: many
V: TRBV7-8
DNA: TGTGCCAGCAGCTTAACCCGACAGGGGAGCTCCTACAATGAGCAGTTCTTC
CDR3: CASSLTRQGSSYNEQFF

D: TRBD1
J: TRBJ2-6
size: .
V: TRBV5-6
DNA: TGTGCCAGCAGCTACCCCCCGGGGACAGGCGAAGTCTGGGCCAACGTCCTGACTTTC
CDR3: CASSYPPGTGEVWANVLTF

D: .
J: TRBJ2-2
size: few
V: TRBV30
DNA: TGTGCCTCGAGGGTTGGCGGGGAGCTGTTTTTT
CDR3: CASRVGGELFF

D: .
J: TRBJ2-7
size: .
V: TRBV7-6
DNA: TGTGCCAGCAGCTGGGACGGCTCATACGAGCAGTACTTC
CDR3: CASSWDGSYEQYF

D: .
J: TRBJ2-5
size: few
V: TRBV7-8
DNA: TGTGCCAGCAGCCGGAGGACAGTGTACCAAGAGACCCAGTACTTC
CDR3: CASSRRTVYQETQYF

D: .
J: TRBJ2-7
size: .
V: TRBV7-2
DNA: TGTGCCAGCAGCTTAGATGGGGCTGGAGGCGACGTTCAGGACTTC
CDR3: CASSLDGAGGDVQDF

D: .
J: TRBJ1-1
size: .
V: TRBV11-2
DNA: TGTGCCAGCAGCTTATACCCATCTACGGGATCTGAAGCTTTCTTT
CDR3: CASSLYPSTGSEAFF

D: TRBD2
J: TRBJ2-2
size: many
V: TRBV5-1
DNA: TGCGCCAGCAGCCTGAAGGGACTAGCGGGACCCCGCACCGGGGAGCTGTTTTTT
CDR3: CASSLKGLAGPRTGELFF

D: .
J: TRBJ2-7
size: .
V: TRBV27
DNA: TGTGCCAGCAGTTTACCTACTGGAACTGAGCAGTACTTC
CDR3: CASSLPTGTEQYF

D: .
J: TRBJ2-5
size: .
V: TRBV11-2
DNA: TGTGCCAGCAGCCCCTCGGACCAGGAGGAAGAGACCCAGTACTTC
CDR3: CASSPSDQEEETQYF

D: TRBD1
J: TRBJ1-2
size: few
V: TRBV19
DNA: TGTGCCAGTGGACAGGCCAATGGCTACACCTTC
CDR3: CASGQANGYTF